The 23 T cell receptor beta chains listed next were all sequenced from one sample in a study of monozygotic twins with inflammatory bowel disease. TCRdb re-called the 5' RACE reads and shows each CDR3 protein once, DNA omitted. The sample yields some 450,000 distinct CDR3 sequences, of which the top ten take up about 2.2%. Input material: blood. All receptors derive from a human donor with ulcerative colitis or Crohn's disease, or a healthy co-twin of an affected twin (not recorded which).

This chain connects TRBV12-3 or TRBV12-4 to TRBJ2-7; TCRdb's D call, TRBD1, is unchecked because there is no DNA. This CDR3 spans 14 amino acids. The CDR3: CASSSGTESYEQYF.

The chain carries TRBV7-2 and TRBJ1-3. From germline, CDR1 is SGHTA and CDR2 FQGNSA. The CDR3 is made up of 13 amino acids. Here the CDR3 reads CASSLRRGNTIYF.

V usage is TRBV3-1 and J usage is TRBJ2-2. In germline, CDR1 is LGHDT, CDR2 YNNKEL (reference sequence). The CDR3 runs 14 residues. The CDR3 reads CASSHRQYTGELFF.

The chain employs TRBV5-1 and TRBJ2-6. The CDR3 loop spans 16 amino acids. Germline V gene lookup returns CDR1 SGHRS and CDR2 YFSETQ. CDR3 sequence reads: CASSLDGVTGANVLTF.

V usage is TRBV7-2 and J usage is TRBJ2-7; without DNA, the TCRdb call of TRBD2 cannot be checked. There are 15 residues in the CDR3. CDR1 and CDR2 from the germline V gene are SGHTA and FQGNSA. The CDR3 loop is CASSLVGGKDHEQYF.

The rearrangement uses TRBV27 and TRBJ2-7; TCRdb reports TRBD2, a call that lacks DNA to check it against. This CDR3 has 16 residues. The germline gives CDR1 MNHEY, CDR2 SMNVEV (reference sequence). The CDR3 is CASSYSGTLGVGEQYF.

This sequence joins TRBV27 and TRBJ2-7; the D gene TCRdb calls, TRBD2, cannot be checked with no DNA. In germline, CDR1 is MNHEY, CDR2 SMNVEV (reference sequence). The length of the CDR3 is 19 residues. Here the CDR3 reads CASSSVGTSGITSRYEQYF.

This rearrangement joins TRBV28 to TRBJ2-3; the D call of TRBD1 rests on TCRdb alone, since no DNA is present to check it. This CDR3 contains 19 residues. CDR1 is MDHEN and CDR2 is SYDVKM in the germline V gene. The CDR3: CASSLTEPWNYGTTDTQYF.

The chain recombines TRBV15 with TRBJ2-3; TCRdb gives TRBD1 as the D gene, but with no DNA this cannot be confirmed. Germline assignment: CDR1 LNHNV and CDR2 YYDKDF (reference sequence). The CDR3 is 15 amino acids. The CDR3 loop is CATSRGTGGRDTQYF.

V is TRBV6-1 and J is TRBJ1-2; TCRdb proposes TRBD1, but this gene call is untestable without DNA. Germline-derived CDR1 and CDR2 are MNHNS and SASEGT. CDR3 length: 17 amino acids. The CDR3 sequence is CASSTTGSLGGLYGYTF.

The genes are TRBV11-1 and TRBJ2-7; TCRdb's D gene call, TRBD2, goes unchecked for lack of DNA. The CDR3 is 20 amino acids. Germline V gene lookup returns CDR1 SGHAT and CDR2 FQDESV (reference sequence). The CDR3 here is CASSRLMTSGSSRTTYEQYF.

This chain connects TRBV19 to TRBJ2-2; TCRdb indicates TRBD1, and absent DNA this call remains unverified. CDR1 LNHDA and CDR2 SQIVND come from the germline V gene (reference sequence). The CDR3 spans 13 residues. The CDR3 spells CASSATGTGELFF.

V usage is TRBV20-1 and J usage is TRBJ2-1. Germline assignment: CDR1 DFQATT and CDR2 SNEGSKA (reference sequence). The CDR3 has 14 residues. The CDR3: CSATDWTTLDEQFF.

The J gene is TRBJ2-3, the V gene TRBV11-2; as DNA is missing, the TRBD2 call by TCRdb cannot be tested. Germline-derived CDR1 and CDR2 are SGHAT and FQNNGV. This CDR3 is built from 18 residues. Here the CDR3 reads CASSLNRGSGRGTDTQYF. Full variable domain (outside the CDR3, taken from reference TRBV11-2 and TRBJ2-3): EAGVAQSPRYKIIEKRQSVAFWCNPISGHATLYWYQQILGQGPKLLIQFQNNGVVDDSQLPKDRFSAERLKGVDSTLKIQPAKLEDSAVYLCASSLNRGSGRGTDTQYFGPGTRLTVL.

The chain joins TRBV9 to TRBJ2-3; TCRdb selects TRBD1, and the lack of DNA leaves this call unchecked. Germline V gives CDR1 SGDLS, CDR2 YYNGEE. The CDR3 covers 15 residues. CDR3 sequence reads: CASSVEGGPTDTQYF.

V usage is TRBV5-1 and J usage is TRBJ1-5. Per germline, CDR1 SGHRS and CDR2 YFSETQ. This CDR3 spans 14 amino acids. This CDR3 is CASSRDSSGQPQHF.

The gene calls are TRBV20-1 and TRBJ2-5; without DNA, the TCRdb call of TRBD2 cannot be checked. The CDR3 has 17 residues. Germline V CDR1 and CDR2: DFQATT, SNEGSKA (reference sequence). The CDR3 spells CSARVGLAGGPRETQYF.

The rearrangement links TRBV7-2 to TRBJ2-5; TCRdb gives TRBD2 as the D gene, but with no DNA this cannot be confirmed. The germline gives CDR1 SGHTA, CDR2 FQGNSA. This CDR3 region has 16 residues. The CDR3 reads CASRSSSGGAGETQYF.

The chain links TRBV4-2 to TRBJ1-5. In germline, CDR1 is LGHNA, CDR2 YNFKEQ. CDR3 length equals 13 residues. The CDR3 sequence is CASSQDLRLPQHF.

This chain uses TRBV20-1 with TRBJ1-1; no DNA is available, so the TRBD1 call from TCRdb remains unchecked. This CDR3 contains 14 residues. The germline CDR1 and CDR2 sequences are DFQATT and SNEGSKA (reference sequence). The CDR3 region is CSPGQGAENTEAFF.

CDR3: CASSLVPSAGGYTF. The rearrangement links TRBV6-5 to TRBJ1-2. This CDR3 spans 14 amino acids. The V gene's germline CDR1 is MNHEY and CDR2 SVGAGI.

The gene calls are TRBV5-1 and TRBJ1-2; TCRdb outputs TRBD1, but without DNA this stays unchecked. The CDR3 sequence is 15 residues long. Germline loops: CDR1 SGHRS, CDR2 YFSETQ. The chain's CDR3 is CASSRTGDNNYGYTF. The whole variable domain, filled in from reference TRBV5-1 and TRBJ1-2, reads KAGVTQTPRYLIKTRGQQVTLSCSPISGHRSVSWYQQTPGQGLQFLFEYFSETQRNKGNFPGRFSGRQFSNSRSEMNVSTLELGDSALYLCASSRTGDNNYGYTFGSGTRLTVV.

The rearrangement joins TRBV6-6 to TRBJ1-1. The CDR3 is made up of 13 amino acids. Germline CDR1 is MNHNY and CDR2 is SVGAGI (reference sequence). CDR3: CASSTSTGTEAFF.